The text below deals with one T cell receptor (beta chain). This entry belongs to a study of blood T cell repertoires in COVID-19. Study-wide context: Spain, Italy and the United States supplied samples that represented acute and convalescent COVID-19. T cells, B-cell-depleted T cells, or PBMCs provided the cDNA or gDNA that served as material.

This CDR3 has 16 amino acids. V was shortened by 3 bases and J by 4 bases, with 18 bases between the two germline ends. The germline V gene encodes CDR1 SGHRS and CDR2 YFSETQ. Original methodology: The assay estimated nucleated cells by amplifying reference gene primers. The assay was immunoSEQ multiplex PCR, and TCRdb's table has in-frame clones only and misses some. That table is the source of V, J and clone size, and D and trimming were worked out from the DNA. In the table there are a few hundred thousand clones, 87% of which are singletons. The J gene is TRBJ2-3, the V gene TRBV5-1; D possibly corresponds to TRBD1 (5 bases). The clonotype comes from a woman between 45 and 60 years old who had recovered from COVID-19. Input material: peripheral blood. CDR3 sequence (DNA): TGCGCCAGCAGCTCTACGACTTCGACAGTCCCAGATACGCAGTATTTT. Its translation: CASSSTTSTVPDTQYF.